The T cell receptor beta chain described here comes from a study of CD8 T cells in Susac syndrome. Reverse transcription of about 0.5 to 1 ug RNA used random hexamers. TCRdb called the immunoSEQ multiplex PCR reads again in MiXCR, with one record for every CDR3 protein. The sample includes about 130,000 distinct CDR3 sequences, more than 75% of them seen just once. FACS enriched CD8+ TEMRA cells, while bulk CD8+ and CD4+ were negatively isolated. The clonotype comes from a human donor with multiple sclerosis. The specimen was CD8+ T cells from PBMCs.

The CDR3 sequence: CSASHRPSGSGASIQYF. CDR3 coding DNA: TGCAGTGCTAGCCACAGGCCTAGCGGGAGTGGAGCAAGCATTCAGTACTTC. The V call is TRBV20-1, the J call TRBJ2-4, with 10 bases that match TRBD2. This CDR3 has 17 residues. From germline, CDR1 is DFQATT and CDR2 SNEGSKA (reference sequence). Trimming cost V 3 bases and J 9 bases; bases outside gene matches: 17.